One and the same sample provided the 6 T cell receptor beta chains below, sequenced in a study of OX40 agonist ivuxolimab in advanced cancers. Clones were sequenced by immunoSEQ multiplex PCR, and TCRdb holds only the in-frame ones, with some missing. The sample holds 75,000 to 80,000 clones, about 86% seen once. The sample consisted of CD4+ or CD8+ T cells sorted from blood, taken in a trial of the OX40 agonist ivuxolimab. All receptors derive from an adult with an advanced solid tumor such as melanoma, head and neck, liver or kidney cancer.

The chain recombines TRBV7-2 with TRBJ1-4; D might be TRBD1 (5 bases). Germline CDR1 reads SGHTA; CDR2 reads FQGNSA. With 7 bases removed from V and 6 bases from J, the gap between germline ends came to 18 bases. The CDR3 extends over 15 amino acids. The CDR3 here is CASTHMGTAYEKLFF. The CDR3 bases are TGTGCCAGCACCCATATGGGGACTGCTTATGAAAAACTGTTTTTT.

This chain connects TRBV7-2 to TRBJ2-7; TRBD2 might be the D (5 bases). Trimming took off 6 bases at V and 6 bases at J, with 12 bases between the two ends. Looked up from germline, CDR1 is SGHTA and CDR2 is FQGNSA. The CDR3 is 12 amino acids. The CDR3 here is CASRLALTEQYF. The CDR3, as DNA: TGTGCCAGCAGGCTAGCTTTGACCGAGCAGTACTTC.

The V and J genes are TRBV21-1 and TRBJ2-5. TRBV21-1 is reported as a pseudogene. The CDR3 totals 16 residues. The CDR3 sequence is CASSKGSFLDGETQYF. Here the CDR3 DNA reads TGTGCCAGCAGCAAAGGTTCCTTTTTGGACGGAGAGACCCAGTACTTC.

The CDR3 DNA reads as TGTGCCAGCAGTTTATGGCACCTGAACACTGAAGCTTTCTTT. This gives the protein CASSLWHLNTEAFF. This chain uses TRBV27 with TRBJ1-1; D is unclear. CDR1 is MNHEY and CDR2 is SMNVEV in the germline V gene (reference sequence). This CDR3 spans 14 amino acids. V was trimmed by 1 base and J by 0 bases, leaving 6 bases between them.

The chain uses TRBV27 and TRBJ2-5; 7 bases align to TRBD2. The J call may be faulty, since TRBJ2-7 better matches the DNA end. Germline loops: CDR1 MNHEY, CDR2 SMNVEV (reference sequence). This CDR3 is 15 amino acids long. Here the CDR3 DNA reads TGTGCCAGCAGTTTAATGAGCGGGACCCTCTACGAGCAGTACTTC. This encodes CASSLMSGTLYEQYF.

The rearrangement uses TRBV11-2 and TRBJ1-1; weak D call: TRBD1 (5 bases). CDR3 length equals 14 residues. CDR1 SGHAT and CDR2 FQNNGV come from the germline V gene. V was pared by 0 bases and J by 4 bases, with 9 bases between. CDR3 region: CASSLDQGVTEAFF. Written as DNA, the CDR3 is TGTGCCAGCAGCTTAGATCAAGGGGTCACTGAAGCTTTCTTT.